This T cell receptor beta chain was retrieved from a study of blood T cell repertoires in COVID-19. Trimming removed 4 bases from V and 3 bases from J, with 9 bases in between. The CDR3 runs 13 residues. The germline CDR1 and CDR2 sequences are MNHEY and SMNVEV (reference sequence). Authors' data handling: Reference gene primers were amplified, and this amplification served to estimate nucleated cell counts. The method was immunoSEQ multiplex PCR; TCRdb's version includes in-frame clones alone and lacks a portion of them. V, J and clone size are taken as reported in that table, and D and trimming were inferred from the DNA itself. The data show 400,000 to 450,000 clones, roughly 90% seen once.

The material sequenced was peripheral blood. The V gene is TRBV27, the J gene TRBJ1-1; D call uncertain. This clonotype was sampled from a woman aged 25 to 45 with active or convalescent COVID-19. DNA of the CDR3: TGTGCCAGCAGTTCACCAGTGGACACTGAAGCTTTCTTT. It specifies CASSSPVDTEAFF.